This is a list of T cell receptor beta chains from one sample in a study of blood T cell repertoires in COVID-19. Here immunoSEQ multiplex PCR was the method, and the copy in TCRdb shows in-frame clones only, minus some. The sample consists of around 40,000 clones, approximately 91% of them appearing once. Specimen: peripheral blood. These receptors came from a man aged 50 to 59 with active COVID-19. CDR3s include the opening cysteine and the closing phenylalanine or tryptophan. D genes are given only for firm matches. The size of a clone is reported for some rows only, either as once, few or many, or as a class for expanded clones.

TGTGCCAGCAGCCAACAGAAGACGGGGCAGTACTTC | CASSQQKTGQYF | TRBV3-1/TRBV3-2 | - | TRBJ2-7 | -
TGTGCCATCAGTGAGTCTGGAGTGACTCAGCCCCAGCATTTT | CAISESGVTQPQHF | TRBV10-3 | - | TRBJ1-5 | once
TGTGCCAGCACCACCAACGGGGGGTTCCGATATTATAGCAATCAGCCCCAGCATTTT | CASTTNGGFRYYSNQPQHF | TRBV4-2 | - | TRBJ1-5 | -
TGTGCCAGCAGCTTGGGACTAGCATCGGCTGGGGAGCTGTTTTTT | CASSLGLASAGELFF | TRBV7-2 | TRBD2 | TRBJ2-2 | -
TGTGCCAGCAGCCCGGGACTCCCCCGGGGCGAGCAGTACTTC | CASSPGLPRGEQYF | TRBV3-1/TRBV3-2 | - | TRBJ2-7 | once
TGTGCCATCAAGGGCCCGACAGGGCGAAATGAGCAGTTCTTC | CAIKGPTGRNEQFF | TRBV10-3 | TRBD1 | TRBJ2-1 | -
TGTGCCAGCTCACCACCGACTAGCGGGAGGGTTTGGGAGACCCAGTACTTC | CASSPPTSGRVWETQYF | TRBV18 | TRBD2 | TRBJ2-5 | -
TGTGCCAGCAGCCAACAGGGGGGGGAAGAGACCCAGTACTTC | CASSQQGGEETQYF | TRBV27 | - | TRBJ2-5 | -
TGCGCCAGCAGCCAAGAAAGGACTAGCGGGGTGGGGACGCAGTATTTT | CASSQERTSGVGTQYF | TRBV4-3 | TRBD2 | TRBJ2-3 | -
TGTGCCAGCAGGGAGGGACAGGGTTACGGGGAGCTGTTTTTT | CASREGQGYGELFF | TRBV2 | TRBD1 | TRBJ2-2 | -
TGTGCCAGTGGAAACAGGGCTTTCTCTGGAAACACCATATATTTT | CASGNRAFSGNTIYF | TRBV19 | - | TRBJ1-3 | -
TGTGCCACCAGTGATTCCACAGGGCTCGAGCAGTACTTC | CATSDSTGLEQYF | TRBV24-1 | - | TRBJ2-7 | few
TGCAGCGTCGGACAGGGTCGCGAGACCCAGTACTTC | CSVGQGRETQYF | TRBV29-1 | TRBD1 | TRBJ2-5 | -
TGTGCCAGCAGCCTGAAGGGGTCAAATCAGCCCCAGCATTTT | CASSLKGSNQPQHF | TRBV11-2 | - | TRBJ1-5 | -
TGTGCCACCAGTAAGGGACAGGGTGAACGCGAGCAGTACTTC | CATSKGQGEREQYF | TRBV24-1 | TRBD1 | TRBJ2-7 | -
TGTGCCAGCAGTAGACAGGCCTATGAAAAACTGTTTTTT | CASSRQAYEKLFF | TRBV27 | - | TRBJ1-4 | -
TGTGCCAGCAGTTTGAGGGAGCAGTACTTC | CASSLREQYF | TRBV12-3/TRBV12-4 | - | TRBJ2-7 | -
TGCGCCAGCAGCTTCTCGGAAGAGACCCAGTACTTC | CASSFSEETQYF | TRBV5-1 | - | TRBJ2-5 | -
TGCACCAGCAGCGAGACTAGCGGGAGGCGGCAGTACTTC | CTSSETSGRRQYF | TRBV1 | - | TRBJ2-7 | -
TGTGCCAGCAGCACTAGCTGGCTAGGTACTGATACGCAGTATTTT | CASSTSWLGTDTQYF | TRBV7-2 | - | TRBJ2-3 | -
TGCAGCGCCACTAGCGAGAACACCGGGGAGCTGTTTTTT | CSATSENTGELFF | TRBV29-1 | TRBD2 | TRBJ2-2 | -
TGTGCCATCAGTGAGCGGGATATCTACGAGCAGTACTTC | CAISERDIYEQYF | TRBV10-3 | - | TRBJ2-7 | -
TGTGCCAGCAGTTTCGCGGTAGCGGGAGCCCTCAGGGGTACGCAGTATTTT | CASSFAVAGALRGTQYF | TRBV28 | TRBD2 | TRBJ2-3 | -
TGTGCCAGCAGTTTCCAGGGGAATCAGCCCCAGCATTTT | CASSFQGNQPQHF | TRBV27 | - | TRBJ1-5 | -
TGTGCCAGCAGTCGGCCGACAGGGACCATGGACGAGCAGTACTTC | CASSRPTGTMDEQYF | TRBV6-5 | TRBD1 | TRBJ2-7 | -
TGCGCCAGCAGCCAAGAGGTCTTTACAGGGTACGAGCAGTACTTC | CASSQEVFTGYEQYF | TRBV4-3 | - | TRBJ2-7 | -
TGTGCCAGCAGTCACAATCGGGGAGACAATCAGCCCCAGCATTTT | CASSHNRGDNQPQHF | TRBV6-5 | - | TRBJ1-5 | -
TGTGCCAGCAGTTTATATTTAGCGGGAGGTACTCGGGAGCTGTTTTTT | CASSLYLAGGTRELFF | TRBV27 | TRBD2 | TRBJ2-2 | -
TGCAGCGTTGTATATACGAGCTCCTACGAGCAGTACTTC | CSVVYTSSYEQYF | TRBV29-1 | - | TRBJ2-7 | -
TGTGCCAGCAGCCCACTGTCAGGGAACACTGAAGCTTTCTTT | CASSPLSGNTEAFF | TRBV3-1/TRBV3-2 | - | TRBJ1-1 | -
TGTGCCATCAGTGAGGCCGGACAGGGAGCAGATACGCAGTATTTT | CAISEAGQGADTQYF | TRBV10-3 | TRBD1 | TRBJ2-3 | few
TGTGCCAGCAGCCCTAATCAGGGGGCCGAGCAGTACTTC | CASSPNQGAEQYF | TRBV5-6 | TRBD1 | TRBJ2-7 | -
TGTGCCAGCAGCCAACGGGACTTAAACACCGGGGAGCTGTTTTTT | CASSQRDLNTGELFF | TRBV3-1/TRBV3-2 | - | TRBJ2-2 | -
TGTGCCAGCAGTGAAAGGGCTAGCGGGCACACAGATACGCAGTATTTT | CASSERASGHTDTQYF | TRBV2 | TRBD2 | TRBJ2-3 | -
TGTGCCAGCAGTTTAGGAAGGGACAAGGGTGCTTTCTTT | CASSLGRDKGAFF | TRBV27 | - | TRBJ1-1 | -
TGTGCCAGCAGCTTAGACAGGGACTCCCTCGGAGATACGCAGTATTTT | CASSLDRDSLGDTQYF | TRBV11-2 | - | TRBJ2-3 | -
TGTGCCAGCAGCTTATTCGGGAGTCGCCCAGATACGCAGTATTTT | CASSLFGSRPDTQYF | TRBV7-3 | - | TRBJ2-3 | -
TGTGCCAGCAGCAGAGGGGACAGGAGGAACTATGGCTACACCTTC | CASSRGDRRNYGYTF | TRBV7-2 | TRBD1 | TRBJ1-2 | -
TGTGCCAGCAGCTCCGGGACAGGGAGCACCGGGGAGCTGTTTTTT | CASSSGTGSTGELFF | TRBV5-4 | TRBD1 | TRBJ2-2 | -
TGTGCCAGCAGCTTAGGGGTAGCGGGAGTTGAGCAGTTCTTC | CASSLGVAGVEQFF | TRBV7-3 | TRBD2 | TRBJ2-1 | -
TGTGCCACCAGCAGATCCTACCTAGACGGGAACACCGGGGAGCTGTTTTTT | CATSRSYLDGNTGELFF | TRBV15 | - | TRBJ2-2 | -
TGCGCCAGCAGCCGGACAGGGAGGTATACTGAAGCTTTCTTT | CASSRTGRYTEAFF | TRBV4-1 | TRBD1 | TRBJ1-1 | few
TGCGCCAGCAGGCTAGGACAGGGAGAAGAGACCCAGTACTTC | CASRLGQGEETQYF | TRBV5-1 | TRBD1 | TRBJ2-5 | -
TGTGCCAGCAGCCCCTGGGCATCTGGGGCCAACGTCCTGACTTTC | CASSPWASGANVLTF | TRBV27 | - | TRBJ2-6 | -
TGTGCCAGCAGCTTAGGGCGGAGCTACGAGCAGTACTTC | CASSLGRSYEQYF | TRBV13 | - | TRBJ2-7 | -
TGTGCCAGCAGTTGGGCTAGCCGACGCACAGATACGCAGTATTTT | CASSWASRRTDTQYF | TRBV27 | - | TRBJ2-3 | -